Presented here are 13 T cell receptor beta chains from one specimen sequenced in a study of shared T cell receptors in the human thymus. TCRdb's copy holds only in-frame clones and misses some; the assay was immunoSEQ multiplex PCR. This table has over 450,000 clones, roughly 74% appearing once. The same data also contributed to another study, on human thymus T cells.

Sequencing used thymocytes. All receptors come from a boy under two years old with a congenital heart defect.

The chain recombines TRBV7-8 with TRBJ2-5; weak D call: TRBD2 (5 bases). V was pared by 6 bases and J by 3 bases, with 14 bases between. From germline, CDR1 is SGHVS and CDR2 FQNEAQ. The CDR3 extends over 14 amino acids. CDR3 region: CASSVGPGKETQYF. The CDR3 DNA follows: TGTGCCAGCAGTGTCGGCCCCGGGAAAGAGACCCAGTACTTC.

This clone came up once. V and J are TRBV21-1 and TRBJ2-7; the DNA was not used to check the table's D call, TRBD2. TRBV21-1 is labeled a pseudogene. This CDR3 is built from 15 residues. CDR3: CASSKASGRVYEQYF. CDR3 coding DNA: TGTGCCAGCAGCAAAGCCAGCGGGAGGGTCTACGAGCAGTACTTC.

The chain joins TRBV4-3 to TRBJ2-1, with TRBD2 matching over 11 bases. The J segment lost 8 bases and the V segment lost 4 bases, leaving 10 bases of the junction unmatched. The CDR3 length is 16 residues. Germline CDR1 reads LGHNA; CDR2 reads YSLEER. The CDR3 region is CASSPLAGVVSDEQFF. The CDR3 nucleotides are TGCGCCAGCAGCCCACTAGCGGGAGTAGTTAGCGATGAGCAGTTCTTC.

The chain combines TRBV9 with TRBJ2-1; perhaps TRBD2 as D (5 bases). The germline gives CDR1 SGDLS, CDR2 YYNGEE. Trimming took 0 bases from V and 2 from J, leaving 12 bases between them. CDR3 size: 16 residues. The CDR3 coding sequence is TGTGCCAGCAGCGTAGCTCTGAGCGGCACCTACAATGAGCAGTTCTTC. It yields the protein CASSVALSGTYNEQFF.

The rearrangement links TRBV4-1 to TRBJ2-3; TRBD2 matches at 7 bases. The CDR3 loop spans 17 amino acids. The germline gives CDR1 MGHRA, CDR2 YSYEKL. J was trimmed by 3 bases and V by 1 base; bases with no gene match: 10. The CDR3, as DNA: TGCGCCAGCAGCCAAGTAGTATTTAGGCGGGAGACAGATACGCAGTATTTT. Translation gives CASSQVVFRRETDTQYF.

The chain links TRBV7-9 to TRBJ2-5; 14 positions agree with TRBD2. Germline V gives CDR1 SEHNR, CDR2 FQNEAQ (reference sequence). The CDR3 is made up of 13 amino acids. The V gene end was trimmed by 10 bases and the J gene end by 5 bases; junction bases not matched to a gene: 3. The chain's CDR3 is CATRLAGGETQYF. CDR3 in DNA: TGTGCCACCCGACTAGCGGGAGGGGAGACCCAGTACTTC.

The rearrangement joins TRBV12-5 to TRBJ2-6; 9 bases fit TRBD1. This CDR3 region has 15 residues. CDR1 is LGHNT, CDR2 FRNRAP, per germline. After removal of 6 bases from V and 1 base from J, the junction contained 1 base not matched to a gene. The CDR3 nucleotides are TGTGCTAGTGGGGACAGGGGATCTGGGGCCAACGTCCTGACTTTC. Translation: CASGDRGSGANVLTF.

The rearrangement links TRBV4-1 to TRBJ2-7, with D tentatively TRBD2 (7 bases). Germline CDR1 and CDR2: MGHRA and YSYEKL. The CDR3 totals 18 residues. Trimming took off 4 bases at V and 2 bases at J, with 24 bases between the two ends. The CDR3 DNA reads TGCGCCAGCAGCCCTCATTTAGGGGGTGCAGGGAGGGCCTACGAGCAGTACTTC. Residues: CASSPHLGGAGRAYEQYF.

The rearrangement links TRBV19 to TRBJ2-5; no reliable D call. Germline CDR1 LNHDA, CDR2 SQIVND (reference sequence). The CDR3 sequence is 13 residues long. V lost 5 bases to trimming and J lost 2 bases, with 9 bases between them. The CDR3 protein is CASSPDLQETQYF. As DNA, the CDR3 is TGTGCCAGTAGTCCCGACTTGCAAGAGACCCAGTACTTC.

The chain has TRBV5-4 and TRBJ2-1; TRBD1 matches 11 bases. Germline assignment: CDR1 SGHNT and CDR2 YYREEE (reference sequence). The CDR3 length is 18 residues. The V gene end was trimmed by 4 bases and the J gene end by 4 bases; junction bases not matched to a gene: 13. As DNA, the CDR3 is TGTGCCAGCAGCCACGAGGCAGCCGGGACAGGGGGATACAATGAGCAGTTCTTC. This translates into CASSHEAAGTGGYNEQFF.

The rearrangement links TRBV10-1 to TRBJ2-7; the match to TRBD2 covers 9 bases. Germline CDR1 and CDR2: WNHNN and SYGVQD (reference sequence). Trimming at V came to 0 bases and at J to 2 bases, leaving 8 bases not matched to a gene. The CDR3 is made up of 17 amino acids. The CDR3 DNA reads as TGCGCCAGCAGTGAGTCGAAGAGTAGCGGGAGCCCCTACGAGCAGTACTTC. This codes for CASSESKSSGSPYEQYF.

The count of this clone is one. The chain carries TRBV11-3 and TRBJ2-1, with D possibly matching TRBD2 (6 bases). Germline V CDR1 and CDR2: SGHNT, YENEEA. The CDR3 length is 15 residues. With 1 base removed from V and 6 bases from J, the gap between germline ends came to 13 bases. The CDR3 here is CASSLVGSSANEQFF. The CDR3 bases are TGTGCCAGCAGCTTAGTGGGGTCTAGCGCCAATGAGCAGTTCTTC.

A few counts support this clone. The chain couples TRBV10-1 to TRBJ2-1, with D possibly being TRBD2 (6 bases). The CDR3 is 18 amino acids. V was shortened by 2 bases and J by 7 bases, with 24 bases between the two germline ends. CDR1 and CDR2 (germline): WNHNN, SYGVQD (reference sequence). This CDR3 reads CASSEGVGVPPSGNEQFF. The CDR3 DNA sequence: TGCGCCAGCAGTGAGGGGGTGGGAGTTCCCCCGAGCGGGAATGAGCAGTTCTTC.